The rows below give T cell receptor beta chains drawn from one sample of a study of post-analysis software for immune sequencing data. TCRdb re-analysed the PCR reads in MiXCR, keeping a single row per CDR3 protein. The table has approximately 770,000 distinct CDR3 sequences, around 42% seen once. Sequencing was carried out using blood. The receptors here all came from a girl under 18 with multiple sclerosis. CDR3s include the opening cysteine and the closing phenylalanine or tryptophan. A D gene is named only where the DNA matches it firmly. Size tells how often a clone was seen (once, few, many) or the class of an expanded clone, and some rows leave it out.

TGCAGCGTTTGGGGACAGGGGGCCCACGAGCAGTACTTC CSVWGQGAHEQYF TRBV29-1 TRBD1 TRBJ2-7 .
TGTGCCAGCAGTTTAAGGGGCGAAAATTCACCCCTCCACTTT CASSLRGENSPLHF TRBV12-3/TRBV12-4 . TRBJ1-6 few
TGCAGCGTTGAAGATGCCAGGGGGGATGAGCAGTTCTTC CSVEDARGDEQFF TRBV29-1 . TRBJ2-1 .
TGTGCCAGCAGCGCCAGGACTAGCGGGCAAGAGACCCAGTACTTC CASSARTSGQETQYF TRBV7-6 TRBD2 TRBJ2-5 .
TGTGCCAGCAGCTTACCTTCTGGCGGACTAGCGGGTTCGTACGAGCAGTACTTC CASSLPSGGLAGSYEQYF TRBV7-9 TRBD2 TRBJ2-7 .
TGTGCCAGCAGCCCGCCGGGGACAGCTCAAGAGACCCAGTACTTC CASSPPGTAQETQYF TRBV7-9 TRBD1 TRBJ2-5 .
TGTGCCAGCAGCGTCGGACCGGTAGGGAACACTGAAGCTTTCTTT CASSVGPVGNTEAFF TRBV9 . TRBJ1-1 few
TGTGCCAGCAGTTCCGGACTAGCGGGAGGCCTATCACAAGAGACCCAGTACTTC CASSSGLAGGLSQETQYF TRBV6-5 TRBD2 TRBJ2-5 .
TGTGCCAGCAGTTCCGGGACTAGCGATACGCAGTATTTT CASSSGTSDTQYF TRBV12-3/TRBV12-4 TRBD2 TRBJ2-3 .
TGTGCCACCAGCAGAGGCCATGGACAGGGGTTGGACGAGCAGTACTTC CATSRGHGQGLDEQYF TRBV15 TRBD1 TRBJ2-7 .
TGTGCCAGCAGCCCCAGCGGCCCTATTCCTGGGGCCAACGTCCTGACTTTC CASSPSGPIPGANVLTF TRBV28 . TRBJ2-6 few
TGTGCCTCCTCCCAGGGACAGGGAGTCTATGGCTACACCTTC CASSQGQGVYGYTF TRBV12-3/TRBV12-4 TRBD1 TRBJ1-2 .
TGTGCCAGCAGTTTACTGGGGAGGGAGCAGTACTTC CASSLLGREQYF TRBV27 . TRBJ2-7 few
TGCAGCGTTGAAGAGGGGGGGGTGACTGAAGCTTTCTTT CSVEEGGVTEAFF TRBV29-1 . TRBJ1-1 .
TGCAGCGCTGAAAGGTGGGGGGACAGTTATTCCTATGGCTACACCTTC CSAERWGDSYSYGYTF TRBV29-1 TRBD1 TRBJ1-2 .
TGTGCCACGTTACAGGGTGGAAACGATGAGCAGTTCTTC CATLQGGNDEQFF TRBV15 . TRBJ2-1 few
TGCGCCAGCAGCCAAGAGGGGGGGCCTGGTGAAAAACTGTTTTTT CASSQEGGPGEKLFF TRBV3-1 . TRBJ1-4 few
TGTGCCAGCAGTGATAGGACAGGGATGGAGACCCAGTACTTC CASSDRTGMETQYF TRBV12-3/TRBV12-4 TRBD1 TRBJ2-5 few
TGTGCCAACAGTTCGGGTTACAATGAGCAGTTCTTC CANSSGYNEQFF TRBV12-3/TRBV12-4 . TRBJ2-1 .
TGTGCCAGCAAGGGGCCTATCTCCTACGAGCAGTACTTC CASKGPISYEQYF TRBV27 . TRBJ2-7 .
TGTGCCAGCAGCCCCAAAGGAGGAGGTGGGGTCAATCAGCCCCAGCATTTT CASSPKGGGGVNQPQHF TRBV4-2 . TRBJ1-5 few
TGTGCCAGCGCATTATGGCGCACAGATACGCAGTATTTT CASALWRTDTQYF TRBV27 . TRBJ2-3 .
TGTGCCAGCAGCTTTAAGAGGGTTGAGGGTAACGTAAAACTGTTTTTT CASSFKRVEGNVKLFF TRBV7-2 . TRBJ1-4 few
TGCAGCGCTCGCCCGTGGGAGACCCAGTACTTC CSARPWETQYF TRBV29-1 . TRBJ2-5 .
TGTGCCAGCAGGCAGGACGGGGCCTACGAGCAGTACTTC CASRQDGAYEQYF TRBV7-9 . TRBJ2-7 .